The present entry profiles one TCR beta chain with its context. Its antigen is not identified. The germline CDR1 and CDR2 sequences are SGHNT and YENEEA. Trimming took 5 bases from V and 5 from J, leaving 22 bases between them. This CDR3 spans 16 amino acids. These data originate in a study of PD-1 blockade in classical Hodgkin lymphoma. Broader study findings: Complete responders' diversity at baseline resembled that of newly diagnosed patients. With respect to the repertoire differences, their causes, possibly disease activity or prior therapy, remain undefined. When set against healthy donors, newly diagnosed patients were reported to show lower baseline TCR diversity. In CD4+ cells, TCR diversity went up significantly by C4D1, but in CD8+ cells it did not.

Following autologous stem cell transplantation, relapse occurred in every patient, and exposure to brentuximab vedotin varied. Using immunoSEQ multiplex PCR, the repertoire was profiled, and TCRdb retains in-frame clones only, with some absent. The sample consists of roughly 40,000 clones, approximately 91% of them appearing once. The starting material was peripheral blood mononuclear cells (PBMCs), obtained at baseline. This receptor was taken from a human donor with classical Hodgkin lymphoma. This chain joins TRBV11-3 and TRBJ2-7; D is possibly TRBD1 (6 bases). For the CDR3, the DNA is TGTGCCAGCAGCCGCCCGGTTGAGGGGGAAGGAAACGAGCAGTACTTC. Encoded protein: CASSRPVEGEGNEQYF.